Listed below are T cell receptor beta chains from one sample, sequenced in a study of T cells in narcolepsy. Sequencing was performed with immunoSEQ multiplex PCR; in TCRdb, only in-frame clones are kept and a portion is missing. The sample records some 30,000 clones, about 87% being singletons. Sample: memory (CD45RA-) CD4+ T cells from blood. Receptors were obtained from a human donor in good health. CDR3s include the opening cysteine and the closing phenylalanine or tryptophan. The D gene is left open where the match is weak. Part of the rows lack a size; the others show once, few, many or a class for expanded clones.

j_gene: TRBJ1-2; v_gene: TRBV2; d_gene: NA; abundance: NA; CDR3aa: CASLGSGGANYGYTF; CDR3nt: TGTGCCAGCTTAGGGTCCGGGGGAGCGAACTATGGCTACACCTTC
j_gene: TRBJ2-1; v_gene: TRBV7-2; d_gene: NA; abundance: once; CDR3aa: CASSASYNEQFF; CDR3nt: TGTGCCAGCAGTGCGTCCTACAATGAGCAGTTCTTC
j_gene: TRBJ1-1; v_gene: TRBV30; d_gene: NA; abundance: NA; CDR3aa: CAWSSGRTEAFF; CDR3nt: TGTGCCTGGAGCTCGGGACGTACTGAAGCTTTCTTT
j_gene: TRBJ1-1; v_gene: TRBV5-6; d_gene: NA; abundance: NA; CDR3aa: CASSLYGAGVEAEAFF; CDR3nt: TGTGCCAGCAGCTTGTACGGGGCGGGGGTGGAAGCTGAAGCTTTCTTT
j_gene: TRBJ1-6; v_gene: TRBV7-3; d_gene: NA; abundance: NA; CDR3aa: CASSLRAGSGPSSPLHF; CDR3nt: TGTGCCAGCAGCTTAAGGGCCGGGAGCGGTCCTAGCTCACCCCTCCACTTT
j_gene: TRBJ2-3; v_gene: TRBV6-1; d_gene: NA; abundance: NA; CDR3aa: CASSDSGRPTDTQYF; CDR3nt: TGTGCCAGCAGTGATTCGGGCCGACCCACAGATACGCAGTATTTT
j_gene: TRBJ2-3; v_gene: TRBV10-3; d_gene: TRBD2; abundance: NA; CDR3aa: CGPSSGSTDTQYF; CDR3nt: TGTGGGCCTTCTAGCGGGAGCACAGATACGCAGTATTTT
j_gene: TRBJ1-2; v_gene: TRBV14; d_gene: NA; abundance: NA; CDR3aa: CASSKGAGRFVRANYGYTF; CDR3nt: TGTGCCAGCAGCAAGGGTGCGGGGCGCTTTGTTAGGGCTAACTATGGCTACACCTTC
j_gene: TRBJ2-3; v_gene: TRBV28; d_gene: TRBD1; abundance: NA; CDR3aa: CASTLTRTGVDTQYF; CDR3nt: TGTGCCAGCACTTTGACTCGGACAGGGGTTGATACGCAGTATTTT
j_gene: TRBJ2-7; v_gene: TRBV3-1/TRBV3-2; d_gene: NA; abundance: NA; CDR3aa: CASSRPSCF; CDR3nt: TGTGCCAGCAGCCGCCCATCGTGCTTC
j_gene: TRBJ1-2; v_gene: TRBV6-6; d_gene: TRBD1; abundance: NA; CDR3aa: CASSYSNGQGDYGYTF; CDR3nt: TGTGCCAGCAGTTACTCGAATGGACAGGGGGACTATGGCTACACCTTC
j_gene: TRBJ2-2; v_gene: TRBV19; d_gene: TRBD1; abundance: NA; CDR3aa: CASSIPGGGTGELFF; CDR3nt: TGTGCCAGTAGTATCCCAGGGGGTGGCACCGGGGAGCTGTTTTTT
j_gene: TRBJ1-2; v_gene: TRBV5-4; d_gene: TRBD1; abundance: NA; CDR3aa: CASSFNELVQGEYYGYTF; CDR3nt: TGTGCCAGCAGCTTCAACGAATTGGTACAGGGGGAATACTATGGCTACACCTTC
j_gene: TRBJ2-2; v_gene: TRBV6-5; d_gene: TRBD2; abundance: NA; CDR3aa: CASTLTSGNTGELFF; CDR3nt: TGTGCCAGCACCTTGACTAGCGGCAACACCGGGGAGCTGTTTTTT
j_gene: TRBJ2-5; v_gene: TRBV2; d_gene: TRBD2; abundance: few; CDR3aa: CASSGTSGGAGETQYF; CDR3nt: TGTGCCAGCAGTGGGACTAGCGGGGGGGCCGGGGAGACCCAGTACTTC
j_gene: TRBJ2-5; v_gene: TRBV2; d_gene: NA; abundance: NA; CDR3aa: CASNRQLLLGRETQYF; CDR3nt: TGTGCCAGCAACCGCCAACTCCTTCTAGGGCGAGAGACCCAGTACTTC